This entry lists 15 T cell receptor beta chains sequenced from one sample in a study of OX40 agonist ivuxolimab in advanced cancers. Clones were read by immunoSEQ multiplex PCR, and TCRdb kept only the in-frame ones, dropping some. The sample records approximately 65,000 clones, roughly 91% being singletons. Sequenced material: CD4+ or CD8+ T cells sorted from blood, taken in a trial of the OX40 agonist ivuxolimab. The receptor set was obtained from an adult with an advanced solid tumor such as melanoma, head and neck, liver or kidney cancer.

The V gene is TRBV6-4, the J gene TRBJ1-1; D is ambiguous. Per germline, CDR1 MRHNA and CDR2 SNTAGT. This CDR3 is 18 amino acids long. V shed 5 bases and J shed 2 bases, with 24 bases lying between them. The CDR3 protein is CASSTLPVRQGPNTEAFF. Here the CDR3 DNA reads TGTGCCAGCAGTACCCTACCCGTTAGGCAAGGACCTAACACTGAAGCTTTCTTT.

The rearrangement uses TRBV11-3 and TRBJ2-5; TRBD1 or TRBD2 may be the D gene (5 bases each). The CDR3 has 13 amino acids. V was shortened by 7 bases and J by 2 bases, with 11 bases between the two germline ends. Per germline, CDR1 SGHNT and CDR2 YENEEA. CDR3 coding DNA: TGTGCCAGCACCACGGGACCGCAAGAGACCCAGTACTTC. It yields the protein CASTTGPQETQYF.

This rearrangement joins TRBV5-5 to TRBJ2-1; 7 nucleotides agree with TRBD1. V lost 3 bases, J lost 0 bases, and 12 bases stayed unmatched. Germline-derived CDR1 and CDR2 are SGHKS and YYEKEE (reference sequence). The CDR3 has 18 residues. This chain's CDR3 is CASSYGQVQSSSYNEQFF. The CDR3 DNA is TGTGCCAGCAGCTACGGACAGGTCCAATCAAGCTCCTACAATGAGCAGTTCTTC.

The chain recombines TRBV7-9 with TRBJ1-4; 8 bases map to TRBD1. This CDR3 region has 14 residues. Germline CDR1 is SEHNR and CDR2 is FQNEAQ (reference sequence). V was pared by 6 bases and J by 7 bases, with 7 bases of the junction left unmatched. Here the CDR3 DNA reads TGTGCCAGCAGAATGGGGACAGGAGGTGAAAAACTGTTTTTT. Translating gives CASRMGTGGEKLFF.

The chain is built from TRBV19 and TRBJ2-1; TRBD2 might be the D (5 bases). This CDR3 spans 18 amino acids. V lost 5 bases and J lost 3, with 23 bases in between. The germline gives CDR1 LNHDA, CDR2 SQIVND (reference sequence). CDR3 loop: CASSPGLALWAGYNEQFF. The CDR3 DNA follows: TGTGCCAGTAGTCCGGGATTGGCCCTTTGGGCAGGCTACAATGAGCAGTTCTTC.

Written as DNA, the CDR3 is TGCGCCAGCAGCTTTCAGGTCGAGAACAATGAGCAGTTCTTC. Translated, it gives CASSFQVENNEQFF. This chain uses TRBV5-1 with TRBJ2-1; the D is unclear. The CDR3 covers 14 residues. Germline V gene lookup returns CDR1 SGHRS and CDR2 YFSETQ. V lost 2 bases and J 5 bases, leaving 11 bases between the germline ends.

The J gene is TRBJ1-1, the V gene TRBV29-1, with D unresolved. There are 10 residues in the CDR3. Deletions cut 3 bases from V and 7 bases from J, with 6 bases between. Germline V lookup: CDR1 SQVTM, CDR2 ANQGSEA. The CDR3 sequence: CSVETVEAFF. CDR3 nucleotides: TGCAGCGTTGAGACCGTTGAAGCTTTCTTT. Full variable domain (outside the CDR3, taken from reference TRBV29-1 and TRBJ1-1): SAVISQKPSRDICQRGTSLTIQCQVDSQVTMMFWYRQQPGQSLTLIATANQGSEATYESGFVIDKFPISRPNLTFSTLTVSNMSPEDSSIYLCSVETVEAFFGQGTRLTVV.

This clone was detected only once. V gene TRBV14 combines with J gene TRBJ2-1; D is perhaps TRBD1 (5 bases). The V gene lost 3 bases and the J gene lost 6 bases, with 18 bases spanning the gap. Germline V gene sequence: CDR1 SGHDN, CDR2 FVKESK. The CDR3 spans 16 residues. The DNA of the CDR3 is TGTGCCAGCAGCCAGAGTTGGACACCGTTCCTCAATGAGCAGTTCTTC. Its protein product is CASSQSWTPFLNEQFF.

The V gene is TRBV29-1, the J gene TRBJ2-2, with a possible D match to TRBD1 (6 bases). Trimming took off 3 bases at V and 5 bases at J, with 25 bases between the two ends. Germline assignment: CDR1 SQVTM and CDR2 ANQGSEA. The CDR3 contains 18 residues. The CDR3 DNA follows: TGCAGCGTTGATCTAAGGGGACAATCTCCCCTCTTAACCGGGGAGCTGTTTTTT. It translates to CSVDLRGQSPLLTGELFF.

The chain joins TRBV5-4 to TRBJ2-7; the D is unclear. Trimming took 4 bases from V and 0 from J, leaving 14 bases between them. Germline V lookup: CDR1 SGHNT, CDR2 YYREEE (reference sequence). This CDR3 region has 15 residues. CDR3 DNA: TGTGCCAGCAGCCGACCCGGGCCCAGCTCCTACGAGCAGTACTTC. It encodes CASSRPGPSSYEQYF.

The chain carries TRBV15 and TRBJ2-1; D not resolved. V was cut by 0 bases and J by 5 bases, with 11 bases left in between. This CDR3 has 15 residues. Germline V gene lookup returns CDR1 LNHNV and CDR2 YYDKDF (reference sequence). CDR3 residues: CATSRENARDNEQFF. CDR3 nucleotide sequence: TGTGCCACCAGCAGAGAAAACGCTAGAGACAATGAGCAGTTCTTC.

The chain links TRBV11-3 to TRBJ2-3; unclear D gene. This CDR3 has 13 amino acids. V lost 0 bases and J 3 bases, leaving 4 bases between the germline ends. Germline V gives CDR1 SGHNT, CDR2 YENEEA. The CDR3 loop is CASSLEGTDTQYF. CDR3 nucleotides: TGTGCCAGCAGCTTAGAGGGGACAGATACGCAGTATTTT.

The V call is TRBV6-6, the J call TRBJ1-6; TRBD1 matches 11 bases. Germline assignment: CDR1 MNHNY and CDR2 SVGAGI (reference sequence). After removal of 6 bases from V and 9 bases from J, the junction contained 10 bases not matched to a gene. The CDR3 runs 16 residues. CDR3 nucleotide sequence: TGTGCCAGCAGCCCCCGGGACAGGGGGAACCTTTCACCCCTCCACTTT. The encoded protein is CASSPRDRGNLSPLHF.

This chain links TRBV5-1 with TRBJ1-1; D remains ambiguous. The V and J ends lost 3 bases and 8 bases respectively, with 17 bases between them. This CDR3 spans 14 amino acids. The germline V gene has CDR1 SGHRS and CDR2 YFSETQ. CDR3 DNA: TGCGCCAGCAGCTACCCCGGGCCCCAAGGAGAAGCTTTCTTT. Its translation: CASSYPGPQGEAFF.

The genes are TRBV18 and TRBJ2-3; perhaps TRBD2 as D (5 bases). Germline V gene lookup returns CDR1 KGHSH and CDR2 LQKENI. The CDR3 runs to 19 residues. The V end lost 3 bases, the J end lost 3 bases, and 25 bases lay between the germline ends. CDR3 sequence (DNA): TGTGCCAGCTCACCCCTGTCTAGCTTTTCTTCGATCCGGACAGATACGCAGTATTTT. Translating gives CASSPLSSFSSIRTDTQYF.